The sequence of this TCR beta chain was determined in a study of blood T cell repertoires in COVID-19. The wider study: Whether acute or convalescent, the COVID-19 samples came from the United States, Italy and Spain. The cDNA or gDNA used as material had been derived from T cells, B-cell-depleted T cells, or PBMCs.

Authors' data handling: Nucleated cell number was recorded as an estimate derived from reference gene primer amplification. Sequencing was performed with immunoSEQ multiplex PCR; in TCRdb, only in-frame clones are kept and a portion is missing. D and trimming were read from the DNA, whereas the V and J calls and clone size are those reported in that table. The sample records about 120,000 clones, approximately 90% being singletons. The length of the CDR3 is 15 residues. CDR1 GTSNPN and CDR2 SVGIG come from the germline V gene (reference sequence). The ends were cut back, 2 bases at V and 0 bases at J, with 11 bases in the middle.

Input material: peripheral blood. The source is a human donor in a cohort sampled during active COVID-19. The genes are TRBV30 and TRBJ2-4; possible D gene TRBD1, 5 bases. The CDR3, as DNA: TGTGCCTGGAGTTCCGACAGATTAGCCAAAAACATTCAGTACTTC. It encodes CAWSSDRLAKNIQYF.